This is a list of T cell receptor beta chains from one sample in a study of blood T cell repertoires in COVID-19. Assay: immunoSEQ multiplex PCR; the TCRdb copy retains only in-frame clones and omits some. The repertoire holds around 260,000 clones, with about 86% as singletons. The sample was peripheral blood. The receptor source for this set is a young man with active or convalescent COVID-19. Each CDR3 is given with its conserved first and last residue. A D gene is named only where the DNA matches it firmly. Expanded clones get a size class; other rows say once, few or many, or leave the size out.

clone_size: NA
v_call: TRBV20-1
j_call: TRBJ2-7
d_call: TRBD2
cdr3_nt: TGCAGTGCTAGTAGCGGGGGGGCTCACGAGCAGTACTTC
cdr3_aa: CSASSGGAHEQYF

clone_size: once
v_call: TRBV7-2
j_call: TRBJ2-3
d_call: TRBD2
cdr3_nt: TGTGCCAGCAGCTTTTCTAGCGGGACGGGGAATACGCAGTATTTT
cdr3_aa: CASSFSSGTGNTQYF

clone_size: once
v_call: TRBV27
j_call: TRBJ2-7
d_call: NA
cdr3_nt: TGTGCCAGCAGCTCCCCTGCGGGAAGGAGCTCCTACGAGCAGTACTTC
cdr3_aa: CASSSPAGRSSYEQYF

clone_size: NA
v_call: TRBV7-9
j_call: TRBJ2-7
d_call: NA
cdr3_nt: TGTGCCAGCAGCTTAGACCCCACGGGTTCCTACGAGCAGTACTTC
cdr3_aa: CASSLDPTGSYEQYF

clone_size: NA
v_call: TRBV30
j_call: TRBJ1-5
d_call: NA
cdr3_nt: TGTGCCTGGAGTGTGGGGGGTCAGCCCCAGCATTTT
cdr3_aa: CAWSVGGQPQHF

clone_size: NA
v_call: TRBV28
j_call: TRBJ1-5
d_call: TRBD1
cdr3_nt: TGTGCCAGCAGTACCTCCGGGACAGGGAATCAGCCCCAGCATTTT
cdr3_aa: CASSTSGTGNQPQHF

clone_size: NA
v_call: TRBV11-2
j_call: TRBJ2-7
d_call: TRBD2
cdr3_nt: TGTGCCAGCAGCTTATGGTCGGGGGGATCCTACGAGCAGTACTTC
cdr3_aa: CASSLWSGGSYEQYF

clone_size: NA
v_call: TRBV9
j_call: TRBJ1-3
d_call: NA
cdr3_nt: TGTGCCAGCAGCGTAGCTATGAACTCTGGAAACACCATATATTTT
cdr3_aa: CASSVAMNSGNTIYF

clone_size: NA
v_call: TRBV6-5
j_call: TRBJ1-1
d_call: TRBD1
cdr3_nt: TGTGCCAGCACCCCCGACAGGGGGGGAACTGAAGCTTTCTTT
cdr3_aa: CASTPDRGGTEAFF

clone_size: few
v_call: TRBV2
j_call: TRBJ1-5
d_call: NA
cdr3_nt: TGTGCCAGCAGTGACGACACTCAGCCCCAGCATTTT
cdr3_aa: CASSDDTQPQHF

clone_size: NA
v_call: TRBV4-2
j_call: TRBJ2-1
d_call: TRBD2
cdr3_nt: TGTGCCAGCAGCCCAGCAACTAGCGGGGGCCTTGATGAGCAGTTCTTC
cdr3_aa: CASSPATSGGLDEQFF

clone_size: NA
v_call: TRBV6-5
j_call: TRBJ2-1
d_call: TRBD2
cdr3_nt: TGTGCCAGCAGATTAGCGGGGGGGCCCAATGAGCAGTTCTTC
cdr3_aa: CASRLAGGPNEQFF

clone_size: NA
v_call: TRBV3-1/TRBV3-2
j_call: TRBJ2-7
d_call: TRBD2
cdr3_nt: TGTGCCAGCAGCCATCAACTAGCGGGAATCGTAAGCTCCTACGAGCAGTACTTC
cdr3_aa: CASSHQLAGIVSSYEQYF